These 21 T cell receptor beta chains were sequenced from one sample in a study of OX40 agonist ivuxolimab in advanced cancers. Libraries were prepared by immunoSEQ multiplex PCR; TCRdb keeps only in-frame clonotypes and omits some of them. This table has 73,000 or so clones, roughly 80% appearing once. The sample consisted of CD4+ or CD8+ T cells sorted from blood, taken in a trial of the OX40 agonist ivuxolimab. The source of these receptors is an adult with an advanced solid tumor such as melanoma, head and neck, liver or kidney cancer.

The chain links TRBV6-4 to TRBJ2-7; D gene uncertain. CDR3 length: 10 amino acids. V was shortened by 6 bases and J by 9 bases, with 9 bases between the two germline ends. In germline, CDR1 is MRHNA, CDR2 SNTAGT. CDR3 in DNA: TGTGCCAGCAGGCTGGCAGGGCAGTACTTC. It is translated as CASRLAGQYF.

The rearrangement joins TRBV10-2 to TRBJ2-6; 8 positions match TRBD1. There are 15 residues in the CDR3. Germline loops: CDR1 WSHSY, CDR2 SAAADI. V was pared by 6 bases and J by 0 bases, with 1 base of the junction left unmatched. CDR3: CASSTGGSGANVLTF. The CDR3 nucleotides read TGCGCCAGCAGCACAGGGGGCTCTGGGGCCAACGTCCTGACTTTC.

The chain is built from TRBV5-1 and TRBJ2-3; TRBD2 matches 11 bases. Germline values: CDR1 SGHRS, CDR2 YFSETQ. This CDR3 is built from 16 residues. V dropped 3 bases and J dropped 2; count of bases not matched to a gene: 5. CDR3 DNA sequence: TGCGCCAGCAGCTCACTAGCGGGGGTGACCACAGATACGCAGTATTTT. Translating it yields CASSSLAGVTTDTQYF.

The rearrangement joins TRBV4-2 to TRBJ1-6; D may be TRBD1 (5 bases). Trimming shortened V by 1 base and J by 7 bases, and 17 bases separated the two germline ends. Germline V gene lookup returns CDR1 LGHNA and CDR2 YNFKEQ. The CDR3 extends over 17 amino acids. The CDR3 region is CASSQAGWGRDNSPLHF. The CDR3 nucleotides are TGTGCCAGCAGCCAAGCTGGTTGGGGCAGGGACAATTCACCCCTCCACTTT.

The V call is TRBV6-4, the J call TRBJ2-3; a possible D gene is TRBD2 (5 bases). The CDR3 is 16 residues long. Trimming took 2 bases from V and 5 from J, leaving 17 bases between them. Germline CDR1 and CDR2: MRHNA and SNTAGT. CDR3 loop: CASSDRPGSTIDTQYF. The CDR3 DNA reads TGTGCCAGCAGTGACAGACCGGGGTCCACGATAGATACGCAGTATTTT.

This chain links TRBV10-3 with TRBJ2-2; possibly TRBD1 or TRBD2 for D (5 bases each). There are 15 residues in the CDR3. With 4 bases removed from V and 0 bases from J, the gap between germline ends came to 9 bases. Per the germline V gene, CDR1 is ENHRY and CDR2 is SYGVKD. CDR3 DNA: TGTGCCATCAGTGGGGGGACGGCGAACACCGGGGAGCTGTTTTTT. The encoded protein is CAISGGTANTGELFF.

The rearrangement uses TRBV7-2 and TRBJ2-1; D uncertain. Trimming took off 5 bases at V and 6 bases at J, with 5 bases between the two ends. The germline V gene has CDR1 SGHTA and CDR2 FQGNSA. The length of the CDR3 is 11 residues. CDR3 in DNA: TGTGCCAGCAGCCTGGGCAATGAGCAGTTCTTC. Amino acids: CASSLGNEQFF.

CDR3 loop: CASSLPGVYNEQFF. DNA of the CDR3: TGTGCCAGCAGTTTACCAGGGGTCTACAATGAGCAGTTCTTC. J is TRBJ2-1 and V is TRBV27; tentatively, D is TRBD1 (6 bases). Germline CDR1 reads MNHEY; CDR2 reads SMNVEV (reference sequence). V dropped 2 bases and J dropped 3 bases, with 8 bases sitting between them. This CDR3 contains 14 residues.

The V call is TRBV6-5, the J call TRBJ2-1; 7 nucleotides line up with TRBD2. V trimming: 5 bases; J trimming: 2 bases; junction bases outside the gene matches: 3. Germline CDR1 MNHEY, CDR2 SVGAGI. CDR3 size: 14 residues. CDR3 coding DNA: TGTGCCAGCAGTCTGGCGGGAGCCTACAATGAGCAGTTCTTC. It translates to CASSLAGAYNEQFF.

The CDR3 sequence: CASSLTDSGNTIYF. The DNA for the CDR3 is TGTGCCAGCAGCTTAACAGACTCTGGAAACACCATATATTTT. The chain is built from TRBV7-2 and TRBJ1-3, with D unclear. V lost 2 bases and J lost 0, with 5 bases in between. From germline, CDR1 is SGHTA and CDR2 FQGNSA. The CDR3 covers 14 residues.

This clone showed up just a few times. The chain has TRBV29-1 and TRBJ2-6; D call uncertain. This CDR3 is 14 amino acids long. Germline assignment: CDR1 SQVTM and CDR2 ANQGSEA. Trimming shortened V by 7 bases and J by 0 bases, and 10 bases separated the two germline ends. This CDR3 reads CSATSSSGANVLTF. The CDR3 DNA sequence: TGCAGCGCCACGTCCAGCTCTGGGGCCAACGTCCTGACTTTC.

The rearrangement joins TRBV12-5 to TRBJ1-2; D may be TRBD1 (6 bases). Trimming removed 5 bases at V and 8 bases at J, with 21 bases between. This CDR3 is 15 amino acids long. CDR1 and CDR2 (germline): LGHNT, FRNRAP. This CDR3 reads CASGLSTGIRSGYTF. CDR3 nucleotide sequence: TGTGCTAGTGGTCTCTCTACAGGGATACGTAGCGGCTACACCTTC. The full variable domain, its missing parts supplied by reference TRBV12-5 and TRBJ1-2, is DARVTQTPRHKVTEMGQEVTMRCQPILGHNTVFWYRQTMMQGLELLAYFRNRAPLDDSGMPKDRFSAEMPDATLATLKIQPSEPRDSAVYFCASGLSTGIRSGYTFGSGTRLTVV.

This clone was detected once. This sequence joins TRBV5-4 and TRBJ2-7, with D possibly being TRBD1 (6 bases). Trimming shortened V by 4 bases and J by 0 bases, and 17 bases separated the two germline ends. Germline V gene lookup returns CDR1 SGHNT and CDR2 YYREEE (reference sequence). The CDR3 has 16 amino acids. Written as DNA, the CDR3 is TGTGCCAGCAGCCCGCCCGGGCAGGGGCCCTCCTACGAGCAGTACTTC. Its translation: CASSPPGQGPSYEQYF.

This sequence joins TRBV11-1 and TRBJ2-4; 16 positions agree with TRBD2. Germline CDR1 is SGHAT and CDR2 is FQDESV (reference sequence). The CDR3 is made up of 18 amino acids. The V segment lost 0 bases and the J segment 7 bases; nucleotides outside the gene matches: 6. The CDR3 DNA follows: TGTGCCAGCAGCTTAGCAGTGGGGACTAGCGGGAGGGGGAACATTCAGTACTTC. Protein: CASSLAVGTSGRGNIQYF.

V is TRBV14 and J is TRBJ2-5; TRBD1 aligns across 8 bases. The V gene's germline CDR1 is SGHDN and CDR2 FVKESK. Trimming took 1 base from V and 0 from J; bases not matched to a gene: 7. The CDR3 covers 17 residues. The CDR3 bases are TGTGCCAGCAGCCAAGGGGGACAGGCAACGTACCAAGAGACCCAGTACTTC. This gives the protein CASSQGGQATYQETQYF. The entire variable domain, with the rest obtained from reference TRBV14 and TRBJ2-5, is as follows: EAGVTQFPSHSVIEKGQTVTLRCDPISGHDNLYWYRRVMGKEIKFLLHFVKESKQDESGMPNNRFLAERTGGTYSTLKVQPAELEDSGVYFCASSQGGQATYQETQYFGPGTRLLVL.

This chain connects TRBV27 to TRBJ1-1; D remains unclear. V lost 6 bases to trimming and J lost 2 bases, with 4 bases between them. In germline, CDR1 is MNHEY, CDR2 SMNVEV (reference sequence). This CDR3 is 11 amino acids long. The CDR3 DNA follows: TGTGCCAGCAGGAGCAACACTGAAGCTTTCTTT. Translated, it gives CASRSNTEAFF.

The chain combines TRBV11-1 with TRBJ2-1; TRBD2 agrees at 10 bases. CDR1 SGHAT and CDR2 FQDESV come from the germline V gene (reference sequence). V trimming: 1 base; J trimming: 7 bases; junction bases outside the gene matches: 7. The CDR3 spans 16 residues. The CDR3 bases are TGTGCCAGCAGCTTAGACGAGCGGGGGGGCCGAAATGAGCAGTTCTTC. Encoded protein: CASSLDERGGRNEQFF.

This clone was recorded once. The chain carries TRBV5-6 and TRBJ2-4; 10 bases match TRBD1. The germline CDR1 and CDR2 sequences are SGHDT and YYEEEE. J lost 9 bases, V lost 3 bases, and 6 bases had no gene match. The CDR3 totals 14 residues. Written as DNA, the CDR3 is TGTGCCAGCAGCTCGGACAGGGGGACCGGCATTCAGTACTTC. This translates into CASSSDRGTGIQYF. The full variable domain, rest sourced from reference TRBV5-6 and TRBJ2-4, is DAGVTQSPTHLIKTRGQQVTLRCSPKSGHDTVSWYQQALGQGPQFIFQYYEEEERQRGNFPDRFSGHQFPNYSSELNVNALLLGDSALYLCASSSDRGTGIQYFGAGTRLSVL.

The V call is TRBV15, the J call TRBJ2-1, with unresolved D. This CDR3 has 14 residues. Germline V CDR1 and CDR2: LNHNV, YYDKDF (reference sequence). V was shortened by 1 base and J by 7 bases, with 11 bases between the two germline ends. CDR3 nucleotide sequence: TGTGCCACCAGCAGAGTGGCTAGTTGGAATGAGCAGTTCTTC. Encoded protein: CATSRVASWNEQFF.

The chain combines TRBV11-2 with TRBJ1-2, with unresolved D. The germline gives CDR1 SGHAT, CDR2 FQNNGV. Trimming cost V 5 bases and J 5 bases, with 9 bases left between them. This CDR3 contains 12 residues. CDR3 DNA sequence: TGTGCCAGCAGCGCGTACAGATATGGCTACACCTTC. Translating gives CASSAYRYGYTF. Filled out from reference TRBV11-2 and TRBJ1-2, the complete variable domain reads EAGVAQSPRYKIIEKRQSVAFWCNPISGHATLYWYQQILGQGPKLLIQFQNNGVVDDSQLPKDRFSAERLKGVDSTLKIQPAKLEDSAVYLCASSAYRYGYTFGSGTRLTVV.

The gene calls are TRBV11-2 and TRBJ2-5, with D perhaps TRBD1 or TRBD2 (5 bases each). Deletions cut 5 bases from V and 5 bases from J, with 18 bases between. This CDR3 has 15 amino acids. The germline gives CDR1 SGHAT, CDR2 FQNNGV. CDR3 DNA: TGTGCCAGCAGCGCCGGGACCGGACGGTTGGAGACCCAGTACTTC. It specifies CASSAGTGRLETQYF.